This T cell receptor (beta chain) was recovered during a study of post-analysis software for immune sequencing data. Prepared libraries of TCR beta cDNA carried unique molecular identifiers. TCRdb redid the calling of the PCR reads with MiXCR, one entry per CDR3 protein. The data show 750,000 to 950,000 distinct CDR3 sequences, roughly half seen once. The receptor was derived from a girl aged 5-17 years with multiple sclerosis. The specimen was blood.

The CDR3 loop reads CASRGASGRDEQFF. In DNA, the CDR3 is TGTGCCAGCAGAGGGGCTAGCGGGAGGGATGAGCAGTTCTTC. The V call is TRBV7-2, the J call TRBJ2-1, with 12 bases lining up with TRBD2. V lost 6 bases, J lost 8 bases, and 5 bases stayed unmatched. This CDR3 has 14 amino acids. Germline CDR1 is SGHTA and CDR2 is FQGNSA. The full variable domain, its missing parts supplied by reference TRBV7-2 and TRBJ2-1, is GAGVSQSPSNKVTEKGKDVELRCDPISGHTALYWYRQSLGQGLEFLIYFQGNSAPDKSGLPSDRFSAERTGGSVSTLTIQRTQQEDSAVYLCASRGASGRDEQFFGPGTRLTVL.